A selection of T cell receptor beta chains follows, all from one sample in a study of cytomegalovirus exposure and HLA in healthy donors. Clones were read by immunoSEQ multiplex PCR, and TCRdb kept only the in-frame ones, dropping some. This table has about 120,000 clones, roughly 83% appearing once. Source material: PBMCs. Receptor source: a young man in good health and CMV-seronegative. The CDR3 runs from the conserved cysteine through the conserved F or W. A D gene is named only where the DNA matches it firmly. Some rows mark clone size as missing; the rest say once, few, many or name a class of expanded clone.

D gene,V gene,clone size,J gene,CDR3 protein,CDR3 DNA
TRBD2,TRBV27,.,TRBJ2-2,CASSFLAGGDTGELFF,TGTGCCAGCAGTTTTTTAGCGGGAGGTGACACCGGGGAGCTGTTTTTT
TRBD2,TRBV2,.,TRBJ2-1,CASSEAPSGSYEQFF,TGTGCCAGCAGTGAGGCGCCTAGCGGGAGCTATGAGCAGTTCTTC
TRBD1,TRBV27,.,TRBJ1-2,CASSPWDSPHGYTF,TGTGCCAGCAGTCCATGGGACAGTCCTCATGGCTACACCTTC
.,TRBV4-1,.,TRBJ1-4,CASSQLNGVQLFF,TGCGCCAGCAGCCAGCTAAACGGAGTCCAACTGTTTTTT
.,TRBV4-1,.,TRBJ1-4,CASSQGGRVNEKLFF,TGCGCCAGCAGCCAAGGGGGCAGGGTAAATGAAAAACTGTTTTTT
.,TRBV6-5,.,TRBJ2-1,CASSLASTGNEQFF,TGTGCCAGCAGCCTAGCATCAACTGGGAATGAGCAGTTCTTC
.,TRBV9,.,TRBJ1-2,CASSVDSRAYGYTF,TGTGCCAGCAGCGTCGACAGCCGGGCATATGGCTACACCTTC
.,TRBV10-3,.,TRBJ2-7,CAISVNYEQYF,TGTGCCATCAGTGTTAACTACGAGCAGTACTTC
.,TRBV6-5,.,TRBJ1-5,CASSGGAGQPQHF,TGTGCCAGCAGCGGGGGAGCGGGTCAGCCCCAGCATTTT
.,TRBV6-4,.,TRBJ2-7,CASSERERRSSYEQYF,TGTGCCAGCAGTGAAAGGGAGCGGCGAAGCTCCTACGAGCAGTACTTC
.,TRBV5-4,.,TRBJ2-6,CASSRGKPGANVLTF,TGTGCCAGCAGCCGCGGCAAGCCTGGGGCCAACGTCCTGACTTTC
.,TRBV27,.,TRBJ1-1,CASSWKGGTEAFF,TGTGCCAGCAGTTGGAAGGGAGGCACTGAAGCTTTCTTT
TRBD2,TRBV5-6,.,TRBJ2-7,CASSGGGRSRGPEQYF,TGTGCCAGCAGCGGGGGGGGACGAAGCCGAGGACCCGAGCAGTACTTC
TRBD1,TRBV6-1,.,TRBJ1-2,CASSGTGGYGYTF,TGTGCCAGCAGCGGGACAGGGGGCTATGGCTACACCTTC
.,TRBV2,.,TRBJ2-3,CASLYGGTSTDTQYF,TGTGCCAGCCTCTATGGCGGTACTAGCACAGATACGCAGTATTTT
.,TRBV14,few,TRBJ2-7,CASSQAGLEVF,TGTGCCAGCAGCCAAGCAGGCCTGGAAGTCTTC
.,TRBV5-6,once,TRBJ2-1,CASRYGYYNEQFF,TGTGCCAGCAGGTACGGGTACTACAATGAGCAGTTCTTC
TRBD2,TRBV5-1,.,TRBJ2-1,CASSWRGGPGNEQFF,TGCGCCAGCAGTTGGCGGGGGGGCCCTGGCAATGAGCAGTTCTTC
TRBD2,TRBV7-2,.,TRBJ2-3,CASSFRAGGGFADTQYF,TGTGCCAGCAGCTTCAGAGCGGGCGGGGGATTTGCAGATACGCAGTATTTT
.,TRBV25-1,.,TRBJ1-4,CASIGPGVGGKLFF,TGTGCCAGCATCGGTCCGGGGGTAGGTGGAAAACTGTTTTTT
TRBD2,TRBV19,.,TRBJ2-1,CASTPRGSSGVEQFF,TGTGCCAGTACCCCCAGAGGGTCTAGCGGGGTCGAGCAGTTCTTC
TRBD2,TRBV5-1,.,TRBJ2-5,CASSLVSGGRHTEETQYF,TGCGCCAGCAGCTTGGTATCGGGGGGTCGCCATACCGAAGAGACCCAGTACTTC
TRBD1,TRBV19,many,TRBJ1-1,CASSMQGGTEAFF,TGTGCCAGTAGTATGCAGGGGGGCACTGAAGCTTTCTTT
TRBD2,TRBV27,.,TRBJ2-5,CASSLSAGDQETQYF,TGTGCCAGCAGTTTATCCGCGGGAGACCAAGAGACCCAGTACTTC
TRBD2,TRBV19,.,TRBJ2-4,CASSAGVRGNIQYF,TGTGCCAGTAGTGCGGGGGTCCGGGGTAACATTCAGTACTTC
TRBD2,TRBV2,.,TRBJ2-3,CASKISSGRRTDTQYF,TGTGCCAGCAAAATATCCTCCGGGAGGCGCACAGATACGCAGTATTTT
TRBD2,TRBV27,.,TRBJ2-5,CASSPRTSGGRETQYF,TGTGCCAGCAGTCCCCGGACTAGCGGGGGCCGGGAGACCCAGTACTTC
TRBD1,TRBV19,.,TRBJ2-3,CASRGQGGVDTQYF,TGTGCCAGTCGTGGACAGGGTGGGGTGGATACGCAGTATTTT
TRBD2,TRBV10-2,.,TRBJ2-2,CASSESWTSGRANTGELFF,TGCGCCAGCAGTGAGTCTTGGACTAGCGGACGCGCGAACACCGGGGAGCTGTTTTTT
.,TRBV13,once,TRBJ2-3,CASSLGSSGRTDTQYF,TGTGCCAGCAGCTTAGGGTCGTCAGGCCGCACAGATACGCAGTATTTT
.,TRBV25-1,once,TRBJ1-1,CASKQTGFLNTEAFF,TGTGCCAGCAAACAGACAGGATTTTTGAACACTGAAGCTTTCTTT
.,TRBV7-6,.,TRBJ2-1,CASSLALLNDEQFF,TGTGCCAGCAGCTTAGCCCTACTAAACGATGAGCAGTTCTTC
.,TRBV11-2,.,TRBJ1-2,CASSTPDRPGYTF,TGTGCCAGCAGCACACCCGACAGGCCAGGCTACACCTTC
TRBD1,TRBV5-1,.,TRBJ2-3,CASSFGDRDADTQYF,TGCGCCAGCAGTTTTGGGGACAGGGACGCAGATACGCAGTATTTT
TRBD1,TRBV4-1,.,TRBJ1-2,CASSHKGQPENYGYTF,TGCGCCAGCAGCCACAAGGGACAGCCGGAAAACTATGGCTACACCTTC
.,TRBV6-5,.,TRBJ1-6,CASSYSSPHSPLHF,TGTGCCAGCAGTTACTCCTCTCCCCATTCACCCCTCCACTTT
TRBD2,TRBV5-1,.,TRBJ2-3,CASSLGASGNTDTQYF,TGCGCCAGCAGCTTGGGAGCTAGCGGTAACACAGATACGCAGTATTTT
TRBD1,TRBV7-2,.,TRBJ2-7,CASSLAGTGVYEQYF,TGTGCCAGCAGCTTGGCCGGGACAGGGGTGTACGAGCAGTACTTC